This T cell receptor beta chain was identified during a study of identical twins (dated by TCRdb to 2016 to 2018). Regarding the research as a whole: To test whether fetal clonotypes persist, the study used deep sequencing on TCR alpha and beta repertoires from monozygotic twins, unrelated adults of various ages, and cord blood. Replicate twin experiments were performed at different times using different library preparation protocols to rule out contamination.

The CDR3 runs 13 amino acids, cysteine and phenylalanine included. The sequence is cut down to CDR3 DNA, 39 bases in frame from base 1. V gives up 7 bases and J gives up 4 bases, and the segment between their germline ends measures 17 bases. The germline V gene supplies CDR1 SQVTM and CDR2 ANQGSEA. The investigation overall reported the following: In monozygotic twins, recombination models systematically underestimated out-of-frame TCR alpha sharing, but the models matched the sharing seen between unrelated individuals. Compared with coincidental sharing between unrelated individuals, out-of-frame TCR alpha sequences shared between twins showed an excess of sequences with low generation probability. The excess sharing between twins in beta out-of-frame sequences was weaker because fewer shared sequences reduced the signal-to-noise ratio. Because the same donors could not be followed over many years, conclusions were based on cross-sectional statistical analysis. Abundant cord blood beta clonotypes had fewer insertions, young adult naive repertoires showed a similar but weaker trend, and memory repertoires showed no such trend. Zero-insertion analyses could be partly confounded by invariant T cells such as MAIT and iNKT, though diverse VJ usage argued against such confounding for most clonotypes.

Library preparation employed 5' RACE. Instrument on record: Illumina HiSeq 2000. Template switching introduced a universal primer binding site; the final cDNA contained a unique molecular identifier, enabling accurate counting of TCR cDNA molecules. Specific primers in the conserved constant-segment region were used to synthesize first-strand cDNA for the TCR alpha and beta chains. To control for contamination, every cDNA library was double barcoded, receiving both a SMART-Mk sample barcode and Illumina barcodes. TruSeq adapter sequences along with Illumina sample barcodes were introduced in two successive PCR steps. The TCR alpha and beta cDNA libraries were sequenced on the Illumina HiSeq platform using custom primers. The paper's data handling went like this. Raw reads were processed with MiGEC to extract unique molecular identifiers, and MiXCR was used to determine CDR3 positions. For each individual, recombination models were inferred using an EM algorithm with the repgenHMM and IGoR tools. The analysis of shared clonotypes was done with the tcR package in R, with sharing normalized by the product of cloneset sizes. To study raw recombination free of thymic and clonal selection effects, out-of-frame nonproductive sequences were analyzed. The public reads were quality trimmed at Q25 with fastp and then assembled into clones with MiXCR by TCRdb, keeping productive beta chains. CDR3 protein sequences are deduplicated, and each keeps its most common genes and DNA. TCRdb's processing, not the study's, gives the V and J calls here. This sample comprises 700,000 or so distinct CDR3 sequences, approximately 9% of them detected only once. About 0.98% of the sample is taken by the ten largest.

Every donor in the study was a healthy Caucasian. The twin cohort comprised three pairs of female monozygotic twins, all aged roughly 18 to 29 years. Peripheral blood mononuclear cells were the source from which RNA for the TCR libraries was isolated. This clonotype was seen a handful of times. Its cognate antigen has yet to be identified. No much larger clonotype is one base removed from it; base qualities were not supplied. The data also belong to a second study, concerning yellow fever vaccine responses in identical twins. As the second study states: According to the authors, the vaccine-induced T cell response in identical twins seemed to be partly convergent and partly specific to each individual. Focusing on identical twins, the study followed the T cell clones that responded to the vaccine, and did so with precision.

This sequence originates from a woman under 30 in good health. Sequenced material: PBMCs. The chain links TRBV29-1 with TRBJ2-7; TRBD2 could be the D gene, as 6 bases match. The DNA sequence is given as TGCAGCGCCGGGGACTGGCTGGCGTACGAGCAGTACTTC. The translation is CSAGDWLAYEQYF.